This T cell receptor (beta chain) was documented in a study of blood T cell repertoires in COVID-19. Overall study: Donors in the United States, Italy and Spain gave samples during acute or convalescent COVID-19.

Sequencing used immunoSEQ multiplex PCR; TCRdb keeps in-frame clones, though not all of them. The table lists more than 400,000 clones, 87% of them singletons. Donors of Cohort 3 who recovered were those that had two negative PCRs, clearance, or symptom resolution. J was trimmed by 7 bases and V by 0 bases; bases with no gene match: 8. Germline V gene lookup returns CDR1 SGHRS and CDR2 YFSETQ. The CDR3 is 15 amino acids. This receptor was taken from a woman younger than 35 who had recovered from COVID-19. The genes are TRBV5-1 and TRBJ2-7; the match to TRBD1 covers 9 bases. Material: PBMCs or T cells enriched from blood (not recorded which). The CDR3 sequence is CASSLDRNRGQEQYF. The CDR3 DNA is TGCGCCAGCAGCTTGGATCGGAACAGGGGGCAAGAGCAGTACTTC. Full variable domain (outside the CDR3, taken from reference TRBV5-1 and TRBJ2-7): KAGVTQTPRYLIKTRGQQVTLSCSPISGHRSVSWYQQTPGQGLQFLFEYFSETQRNKGNFPGRFSGRQFSNSRSEMNVSTLELGDSALYLCASSLDRNRGQEQYFGPGTRLTVT.